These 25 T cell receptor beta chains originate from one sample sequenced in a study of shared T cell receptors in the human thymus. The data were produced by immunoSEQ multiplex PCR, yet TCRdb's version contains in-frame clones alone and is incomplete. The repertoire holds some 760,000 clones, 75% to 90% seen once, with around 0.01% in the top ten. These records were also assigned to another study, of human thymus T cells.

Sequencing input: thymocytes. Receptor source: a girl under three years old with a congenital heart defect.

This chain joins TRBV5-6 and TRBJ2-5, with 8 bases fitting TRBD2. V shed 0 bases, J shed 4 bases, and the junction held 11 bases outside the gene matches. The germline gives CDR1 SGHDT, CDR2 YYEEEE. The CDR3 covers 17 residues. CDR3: CASSLVNGGGRTETQYF. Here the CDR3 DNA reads TGTGCCAGCAGCTTGGTTAACGGGGGCGGGAGGACAGAGACCCAGTACTTC.

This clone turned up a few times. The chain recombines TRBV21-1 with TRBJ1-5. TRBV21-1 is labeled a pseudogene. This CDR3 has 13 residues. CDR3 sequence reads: CASNKHPFIAQHF. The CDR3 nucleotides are TGTGCCAGCAACAAACACCCTTTTATAGCCCAGCATTTT.

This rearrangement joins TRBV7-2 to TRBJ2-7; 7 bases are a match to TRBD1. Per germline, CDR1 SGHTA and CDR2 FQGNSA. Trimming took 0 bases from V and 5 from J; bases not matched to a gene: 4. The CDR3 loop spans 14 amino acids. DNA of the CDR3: TGTGCCAGCAGCTTAGCCCGGGACAGAAACGAGCAGTACTTC. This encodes CASSLARDRNEQYF.

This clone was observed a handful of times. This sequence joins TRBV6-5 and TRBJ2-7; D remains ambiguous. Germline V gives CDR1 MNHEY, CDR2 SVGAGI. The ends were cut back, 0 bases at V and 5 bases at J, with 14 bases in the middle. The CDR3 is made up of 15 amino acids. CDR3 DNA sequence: TGTGCCAGCAGTTACTCTTGGGCAAAGACCCACGAGCAGTACTTC. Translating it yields CASSYSWAKTHEQYF.

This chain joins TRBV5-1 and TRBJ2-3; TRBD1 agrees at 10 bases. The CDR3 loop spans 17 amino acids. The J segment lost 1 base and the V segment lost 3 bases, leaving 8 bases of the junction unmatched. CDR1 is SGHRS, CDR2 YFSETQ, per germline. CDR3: CASSSIDRGLGTDTQYF. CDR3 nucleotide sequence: TGCGCCAGCAGCTCAATTGACAGGGGGCTGGGCACAGATACGCAGTATTTT.

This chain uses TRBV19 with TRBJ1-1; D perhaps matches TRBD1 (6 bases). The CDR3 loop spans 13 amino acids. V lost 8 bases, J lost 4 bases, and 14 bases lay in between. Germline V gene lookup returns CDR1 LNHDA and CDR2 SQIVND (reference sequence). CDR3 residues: CASEQGRGTEAFF. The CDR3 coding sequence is TGTGCCAGTGAACAGGGTAGGGGCACTGAAGCTTTCTTT.

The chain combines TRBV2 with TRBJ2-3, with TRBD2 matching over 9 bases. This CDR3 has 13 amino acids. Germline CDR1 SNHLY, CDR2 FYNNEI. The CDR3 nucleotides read TGTGTCGGCTCGGGACTAGCCGGCGATACGCAGTATTTT. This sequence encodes CVGSGLAGDTQYF.

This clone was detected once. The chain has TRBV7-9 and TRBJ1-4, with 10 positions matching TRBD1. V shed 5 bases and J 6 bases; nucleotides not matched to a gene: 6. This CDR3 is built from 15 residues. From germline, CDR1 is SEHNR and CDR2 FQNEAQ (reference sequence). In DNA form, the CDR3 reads TGTGCCAGCAGCCCCCCGACAGGGGGCTATGAAAAACTGTTTTTT. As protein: CASSPPTGGYEKLFF.

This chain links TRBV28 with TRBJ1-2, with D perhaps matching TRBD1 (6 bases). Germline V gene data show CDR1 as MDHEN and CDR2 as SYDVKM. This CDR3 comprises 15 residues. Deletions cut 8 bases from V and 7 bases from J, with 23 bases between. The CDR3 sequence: CASVWTAENGSGYTF. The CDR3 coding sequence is TGTGCCAGCGTCTGGACAGCGGAAAATGGCTCTGGCTACACCTTC.

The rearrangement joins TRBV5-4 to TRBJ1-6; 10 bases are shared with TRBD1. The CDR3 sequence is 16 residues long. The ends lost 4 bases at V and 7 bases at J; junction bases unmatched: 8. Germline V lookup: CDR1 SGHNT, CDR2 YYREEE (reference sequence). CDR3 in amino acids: CASSLGDRGRNSPLHF. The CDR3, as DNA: TGTGCCAGCAGCCTGGGGGACAGGGGAAGAAATTCACCCCTCCACTTT.

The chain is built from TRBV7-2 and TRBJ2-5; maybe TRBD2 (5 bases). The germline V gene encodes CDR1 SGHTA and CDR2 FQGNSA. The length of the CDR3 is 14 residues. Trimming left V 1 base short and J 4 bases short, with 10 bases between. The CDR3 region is CASSLGTGVETQYF. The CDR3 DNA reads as TGTGCCAGCAGCTTAGGGACTGGGGTAGAGACCCAGTACTTC.

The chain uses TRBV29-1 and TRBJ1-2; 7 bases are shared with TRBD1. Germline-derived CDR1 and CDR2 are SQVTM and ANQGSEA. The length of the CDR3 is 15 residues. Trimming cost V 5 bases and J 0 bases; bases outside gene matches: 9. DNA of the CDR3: TGCAGCGTTAGGGGAAGGGGGCTTTCTAACTATGGCTACACCTTC. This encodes CSVRGRGLSNYGYTF.

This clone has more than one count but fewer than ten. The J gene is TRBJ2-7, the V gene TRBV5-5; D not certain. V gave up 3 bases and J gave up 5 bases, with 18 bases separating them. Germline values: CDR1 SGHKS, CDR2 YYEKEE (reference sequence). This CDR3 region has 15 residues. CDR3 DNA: TGTGCCAGCAGCTACAGACCAGACGGATGCGACGAGCAGTACTTC. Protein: CASSYRPDGCDEQYF.

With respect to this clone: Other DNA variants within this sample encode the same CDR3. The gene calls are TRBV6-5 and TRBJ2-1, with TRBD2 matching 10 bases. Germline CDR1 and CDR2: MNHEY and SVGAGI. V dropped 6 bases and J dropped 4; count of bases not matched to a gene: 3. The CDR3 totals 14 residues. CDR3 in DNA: TGTGCCAGCAGCCTAGCGGGGGCGTACAATGAGCAGTTCTTC. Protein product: CASSLAGAYNEQFF.

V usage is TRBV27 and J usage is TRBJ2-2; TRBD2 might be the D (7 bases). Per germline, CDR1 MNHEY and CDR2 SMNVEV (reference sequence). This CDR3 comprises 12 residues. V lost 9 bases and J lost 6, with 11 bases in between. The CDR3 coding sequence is TGTGCCAGTGAGGGGGGGCCCGGGGAGCTGTTTTTT. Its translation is CASEGGPGELFF.

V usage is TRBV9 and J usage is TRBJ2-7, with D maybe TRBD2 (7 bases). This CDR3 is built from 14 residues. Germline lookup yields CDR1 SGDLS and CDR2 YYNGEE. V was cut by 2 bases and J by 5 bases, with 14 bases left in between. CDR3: CASSVGGLGHEQYF. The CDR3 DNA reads TGTGCCAGCAGCGTGGGGGGGCTAGGGCACGAGCAGTACTTC.

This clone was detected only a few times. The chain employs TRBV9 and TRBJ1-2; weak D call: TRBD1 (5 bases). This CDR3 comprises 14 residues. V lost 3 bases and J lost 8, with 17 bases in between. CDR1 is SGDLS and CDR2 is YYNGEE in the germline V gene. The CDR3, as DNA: TGTGCCAGCAGCGCCGACAGTAGTAGAATCGGCTACACCTTC. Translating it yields CASSADSSRIGYTF.

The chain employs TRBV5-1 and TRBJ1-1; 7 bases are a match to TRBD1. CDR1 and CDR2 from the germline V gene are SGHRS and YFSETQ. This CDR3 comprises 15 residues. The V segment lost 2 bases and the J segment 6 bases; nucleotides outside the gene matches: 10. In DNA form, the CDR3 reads TGCGCCAGCAGCTTATCACAGGGGCTAGGAGCTGAAGCTTTCTTT. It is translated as CASSLSQGLGAEAFF. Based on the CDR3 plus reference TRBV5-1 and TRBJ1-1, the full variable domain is KAGVTQTPRYLIKTRGQQVTLSCSPISGHRSVSWYQQTPGQGLQFLFEYFSETQRNKGNFPGRFSGRQFSNSRSEMNVSTLELGDSALYLCASSLSQGLGAEAFFGQGTRLTVV.

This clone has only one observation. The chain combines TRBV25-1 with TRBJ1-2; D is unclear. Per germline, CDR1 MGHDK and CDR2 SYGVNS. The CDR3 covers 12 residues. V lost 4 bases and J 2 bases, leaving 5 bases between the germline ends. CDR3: CASSAGNYGYTF. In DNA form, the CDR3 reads TGTGCCAGCAGTGCCGGGAACTATGGCTACACCTTC.

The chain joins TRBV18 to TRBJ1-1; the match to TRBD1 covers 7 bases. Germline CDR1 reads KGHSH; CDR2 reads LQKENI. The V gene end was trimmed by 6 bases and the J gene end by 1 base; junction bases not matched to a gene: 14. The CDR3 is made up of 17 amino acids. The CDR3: CASSRDSTEPENTEAFF. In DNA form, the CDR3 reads TGTGCCAGCTCCCGGGACAGCACGGAACCCGAGAACACTGAAGCTTTCTTT.

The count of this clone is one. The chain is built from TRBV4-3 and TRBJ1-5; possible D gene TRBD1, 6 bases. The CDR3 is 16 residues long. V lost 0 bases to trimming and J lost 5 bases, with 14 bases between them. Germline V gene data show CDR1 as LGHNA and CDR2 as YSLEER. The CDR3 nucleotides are TGCGCCAGCAGCCAAGATTATTTACAGGGCGATCAGCCCCAGCATTTT. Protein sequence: CASSQDYLQGDQPQHF.

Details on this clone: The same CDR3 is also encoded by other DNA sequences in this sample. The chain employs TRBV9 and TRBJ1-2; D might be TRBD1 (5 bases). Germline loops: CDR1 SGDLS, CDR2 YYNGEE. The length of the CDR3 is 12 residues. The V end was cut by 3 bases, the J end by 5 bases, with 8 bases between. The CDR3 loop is CASSADSYGYTF. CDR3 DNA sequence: TGTGCCAGCAGCGCAGACAGTTATGGCTACACCTTC. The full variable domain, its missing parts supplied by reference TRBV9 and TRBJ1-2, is DSGVTQTPKHLITATGQRVTLRCSPRSGDLSVYWYQQSLDQGLQFLIQYYNGEERAKGNILERFSAQQFPDLHSELNLSSLELGDSALYFCASSADSYGYTFGSGTRLTVV.

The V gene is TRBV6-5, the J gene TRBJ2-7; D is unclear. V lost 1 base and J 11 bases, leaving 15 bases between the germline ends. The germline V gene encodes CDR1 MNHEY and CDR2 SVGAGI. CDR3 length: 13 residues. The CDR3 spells CASSYFPYRREYF. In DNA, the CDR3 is TGTGCCAGCAGTTACTTCCCCTACAGACGCGAGTACTTC.

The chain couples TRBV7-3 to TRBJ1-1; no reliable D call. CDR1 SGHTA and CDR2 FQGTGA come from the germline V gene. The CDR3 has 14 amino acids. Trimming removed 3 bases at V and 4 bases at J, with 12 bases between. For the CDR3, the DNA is TGTGCCAGCAGCTTGTCACCGCGGGGCACTGAAGCTTTCTTT. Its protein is CASSLSPRGTEAFF.

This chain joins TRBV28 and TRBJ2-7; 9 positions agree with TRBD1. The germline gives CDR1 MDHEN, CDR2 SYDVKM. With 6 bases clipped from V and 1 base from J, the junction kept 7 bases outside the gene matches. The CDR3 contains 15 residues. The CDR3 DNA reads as TGTGCCAGCAGCTTCGCCGGGACAGGGTCCTACGAGCAGTACTTC. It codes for CASSFAGTGSYEQYF.